What follows describes a single TCR beta chain. Its antigen is currently unknown. The data were taken from a study of cytomegalovirus exposure and HLA in healthy donors. Notes on the study in general: Cytomegalovirus association was assigned to approximately 180 TCR beta chains. In a later analysis, CMV-associated beta chains were mostly HLA-associated, it appeared. Accurate prediction of HLA-A and HLA-B alleles (for most subjects) was reportedly achieved from TCR beta sequences. Usually a TCR sequence was rare, but some public TCRs were found in many donors.

Germline V gives CDR1 SNHLY, CDR2 FYNNEI. Trimming removed 5 bases at V and 4 bases at J, with 11 bases between. The CDR3 loop spans 14 amino acids. 60 Vbeta and 13 Jbeta primers were used in PCR. The assay was immunoSEQ multiplex PCR, and TCRdb's table has in-frame clones only and misses some. The sample has over 150,000 clones; around 83% are singletons. Specimen: PBMCs. The rearrangement joins TRBV2 to TRBJ2-2; TRBD1 might be the D (6 bases). This TCR derives from a man aged 45-65 years in good health and CMV-seronegative. CDR3 residues: CASSTGPFTGELFF. The CDR3 DNA follows: TGTGCCAGCAGTACAGGGCCCTTCACCGGGGAGCTGTTTTTT. The full variable domain, its missing parts supplied by reference TRBV2 and TRBJ2-2, is EPEVTQTPSHQVTQMGQEVILRCVPISNHLYFYWYRQILGQKVEFLVSFYNNEISEKSEIFDDQFSVERPDGSNFTLKIRSTKLEDSAMYFCASSTGPFTGELFFGEGSRLTVL.